This T cell receptor (beta chain) was documented in a study of blood T cell repertoires in COVID-19. Germline loops: CDR1 LNHDA, CDR2 SQIVND (reference sequence). The CDR3 has 14 residues. V lost 3 bases and J lost 3, with 11 bases in between. How the authors handled the data: Quantification of nucleated cells was approximated via reference gene primer amplification. Profiling relied on immunoSEQ multiplex PCR, and the TCRdb table lists in-frame clones only, not all of them. V and J calls and clone size are those listed in that table; D and trimming were worked out from the DNA. The sample lists approximately 160,000 clones, roughly nine tenths occurring once.

Sample: peripheral blood. The chain combines TRBV19 with TRBJ1-1; the D is unclear. This sequence was found in a man aged 50 or older with acute or convalescent COVID-19. CDR3 nucleotides: TGTGCCAGTAGTATCGGACGGGAGGACACTGAAGCTTTCTTT. It specifies CASSIGREDTEAFF.